Sequencing of this T cell receptor (beta chain) was carried out in a study of cytomegalovirus exposure and HLA in healthy donors. This clone was recorded once. The antigen is undetermined. As for the donors, each was a healthy bone marrow donor. This CDR3 is 12 amino acids long. The V gene lost 6 bases and the J gene lost 8 bases, with 11 bases spanning the gap. Looked up from germline, CDR1 is SNHLY and CDR2 is FYNNEI. Use of 60 Vbeta and 13 Jbeta primers characterized the PCR. Some clones are missing from TCRdb's copy, which holds only in-frame ones; the method was immunoSEQ multiplex PCR. In the table there are around 120,000 clones, nearly 80% of which are singletons. Notes on the study in general: Cytomegalovirus-associated TCR beta chains were listed, numbering approximately 150.

Sequencing was carried out using PBMCs. The receptor was derived from a woman aged 30 to 39 in good health and CMV-seropositive. The genes are TRBV2 and TRBJ2-4; D is unresolved. CDR3 sequence (DNA): TGTGCCAGCAGCATCCAACGGGACATTCAGTACTTC. Translated: CASSIQRDIQYF. Together with reference TRBV2 and TRBJ2-4, the CDR3 gives the full variable domain: EPEVTQTPSHQVTQMGQEVILRCVPISNHLYFYWYRQILGQKVEFLVSFYNNEISEKSEIFDDQFSVERPDGSNFTLKIRSTKLEDSAMYFCASSIQRDIQYFGAGTRLSVL.